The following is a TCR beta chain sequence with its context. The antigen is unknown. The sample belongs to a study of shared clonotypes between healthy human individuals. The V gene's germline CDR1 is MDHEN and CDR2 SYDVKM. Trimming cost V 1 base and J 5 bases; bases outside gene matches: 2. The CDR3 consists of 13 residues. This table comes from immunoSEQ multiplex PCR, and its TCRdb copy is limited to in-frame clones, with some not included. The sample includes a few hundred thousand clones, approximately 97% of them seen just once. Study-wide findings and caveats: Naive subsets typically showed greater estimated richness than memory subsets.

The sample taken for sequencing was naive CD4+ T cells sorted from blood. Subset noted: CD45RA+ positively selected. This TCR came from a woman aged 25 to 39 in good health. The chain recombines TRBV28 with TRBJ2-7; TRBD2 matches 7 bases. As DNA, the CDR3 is TGTGCCAGCAGTTTATCGAGCGGGGACGAGCAGTACTTC. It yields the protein CASSLSSGDEQYF. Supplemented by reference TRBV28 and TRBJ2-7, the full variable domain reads DVKVTQSSRYLVKRTGEKVFLECVQDMDHENMFWYRQDPGLGLRLIYFSYDVKMKEKGDIPEGYSVSREKKERFSLILESASTNQTSMYLCASSLSSGDEQYFGPGTRLTVT.